The 10 T cell receptor beta chains presented below share a single source sample, sequenced in a study of blood T cell repertoires in COVID-19. Some clones are missing from TCRdb's copy, which holds only in-frame ones; the method was immunoSEQ multiplex PCR. This sample yields tens of thousands of clones, of which 91% are seen a single time; 2.2% belongs to the top ten. The sequencing input was peripheral blood. The source is a man aged 45-60 years with active COVID-19.

V is TRBV4-3 and J is TRBJ2-5; D is perhaps TRBD2 (6 bases). The CDR3 totals 16 residues. V was trimmed by 0 bases and J by 3 bases, leaving 14 bases between them. CDR1 and CDR2 from the germline V gene are LGHNA and YSLEER. Here the CDR3 reads CASSQDYRTGEETQYF. The CDR3 coding sequence is TGCGCCAGCAGCCAAGATTATCGGACGGGAGAAGAGACCCAGTACTTC.

The V gene is TRBV29-1, the J gene TRBJ2-4; D unresolved. Germline assignment: CDR1 SQVTM and CDR2 ANQGSEA. Trimming stripped 1 base from V and 3 bases from J, with 10 bases between. The CDR3 totals 14 residues. CDR3 nucleotides: TGCAGCGTTGAAGTTGATCAGAACAAAAACATTCAGTACTTC. Its translation is CSVEVDQNKNIQYF. The whole variable domain, remainder taken from reference TRBV29-1 and TRBJ2-4, is SAVISQKPSRDICQRGTSLTIQCQVDSQVTMMFWYRQQPGQSLTLIATANQGSEATYESGFVIDKFPISRPNLTFSTLTVSNMSPEDSSIYLCSVEVDQNKNIQYFGAGTRLSVL.

The chain employs TRBV7-2 and TRBJ1-1; D possibly corresponds to TRBD1 (6 bases). V shed 3 bases and J shed 2 bases, with 13 bases lying between them. CDR1 and CDR2 (germline): SGHTA, FQGNSA. The CDR3 consists of 15 residues. CDR3 protein: CASSFRGAGNTEAFF. The CDR3, as DNA: TGTGCCAGCAGCTTCCGGGGGGCGGGAAACACTGAAGCTTTCTTT.

The chain links TRBV6-5 to TRBJ2-3, with D unclear. Per the germline V gene, CDR1 is MNHEY and CDR2 is SVGAGI. This CDR3 contains 11 residues. With 7 bases removed from V and 4 bases from J, the gap between germline ends came to 6 bases. The CDR3 coding sequence is TGTGCCAGCACATCGGCAGATACGCAGTATTTT. It encodes CASTSADTQYF.

This chain joins TRBV3-1 (or the pseudogene TRBV3-2) and TRBJ2-7, with TRBD1 matching 10 bases. This CDR3 has 15 residues. CDR1 and CDR2 from the germline V gene are LGHDT and YNNKEL (reference sequence). The V segment lost 5 bases and the J segment 5 bases; nucleotides outside the gene matches: 9. In DNA form, the CDR3 reads TGTGCCAGCAGCATTCGACAGGGGGCTTTCCACGAGCAGTACTTC. As protein: CASSIRQGAFHEQYF.

V is TRBV6-1 and J is TRBJ1-5; TRBD1 matches at 7 bases. This CDR3 is 16 amino acids long. Germline-derived CDR1 and CDR2 are MNHNS and SASEGT. V lost 2 bases to trimming and J lost 6 bases; unmatched junction nucleotides: 10. The DNA for the CDR3 is TGTGCCAGCAGTGAATATCCGAGGGGGCCGGGTCAGCCCCAGCATTTT. It encodes CASSEYPRGPGQPQHF.

Details on this clone: Other DNA sequences within the sample encode an identical CDR3. The chain combines TRBV7-2 with TRBJ1-1, with 9 bases identical to TRBD1. The V and J ends lost 5 bases and 6 bases, in that order; junction bases with no gene match: 4. The germline CDR1 and CDR2 sequences are SGHTA and FQGNSA. This CDR3 contains 13 residues. This chain's CDR3 is CASSQQGAAEAFF. The DNA of the CDR3 is TGTGCCAGCAGCCAACAGGGGGCCGCTGAAGCTTTCTTT.

The chain has TRBV27 and TRBJ2-1; a weak D match, TRBD2 (5 bases). Germline CDR1 reads MNHEY; CDR2 reads SMNVEV (reference sequence). The CDR3 is 16 amino acids. V was shortened by 2 bases and J by 4 bases, with 15 bases between the two germline ends. CDR3 residues: CASSLDWEAAYNEQFF. The DNA of the CDR3 is TGTGCCAGCAGTTTAGACTGGGAAGCGGCGTACAATGAGCAGTTCTTC.

The CDR3 DNA reads as TGTGCTAGTGGTTTGGGGCCTTGGGAGAATCAGCCCCAGCATTTT. Amino acids: CASGLGPWENQPQHF. The J gene is TRBJ1-5, the V gene TRBV12-5; unclear D gene. V was shortened by 1 base and J by 4 bases, with 11 bases between the two germline ends. The CDR3 contains 15 residues. The germline CDR1 and CDR2 sequences are LGHNT and FRNRAP.

The chain combines TRBV6-5 with TRBJ1-2; D call uncertain. The CDR3 has 14 residues. Germline loops: CDR1 MNHEY, CDR2 SVGAGI. Trimming pared 0 bases from V and 3 bases from J, leaving 8 bases between. CDR3 coding DNA: TGTGCCAGCAGTTACTCGGTGGCAGACTATGGCTACACCTTC. It specifies CASSYSVADYGYTF.